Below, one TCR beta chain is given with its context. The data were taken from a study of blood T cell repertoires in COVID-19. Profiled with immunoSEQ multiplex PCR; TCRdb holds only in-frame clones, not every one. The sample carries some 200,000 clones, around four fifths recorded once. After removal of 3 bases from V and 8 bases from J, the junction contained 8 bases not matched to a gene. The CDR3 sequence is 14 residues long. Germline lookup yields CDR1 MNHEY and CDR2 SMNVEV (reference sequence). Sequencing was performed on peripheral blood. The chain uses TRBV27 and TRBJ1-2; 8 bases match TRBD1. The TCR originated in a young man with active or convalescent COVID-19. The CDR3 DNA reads TGTGCCAGCAGTTTCGACAGGGGATCGGAGGGCTACACCTTC. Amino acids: CASSFDRGSEGYTF.